This T cell receptor beta chain was captured in a study of blood T cell repertoires in COVID-19. About the study: Acute and convalescent COVID-19 samples came from the United States, Italy and Spain.

Original analysis: Counts of nucleated cells, estimated from reference gene primer amplification, were obtained. This table comes from immunoSEQ multiplex PCR, and its TCRdb copy is limited to in-frame clones, with some not included. D and trimming were read from the DNA, whereas the V and J calls and clone size are those reported in that table. This table holds over 150,000 clones, over 70% found once. V was clipped by 4 bases and J by 0 bases, with 20 bases between them. Germline V gene sequence: CDR1 SGDLS, CDR2 YYNGEE. This CDR3 region has 18 residues. This chain links TRBV9 with TRBJ2-1; D may be TRBD1 (5 bases). The clonotype was recovered from a man between 70 and 80 years old with acute or convalescent COVID-19. Sequencing input: peripheral blood. The CDR3 spells CASSPVGGATSSYNEQFF. The CDR3 coding sequence is TGTGCCAGCAGCCCCGTGGGTGGGGCCACGAGCTCCTACAATGAGCAGTTCTTC. Using reference TRBV9 and TRBJ2-1 for the parts outside the CDR3, the full variable domain is DSGVTQTPKHLITATGQRVTLRCSPRSGDLSVYWYQQSLDQGLQFLIQYYNGEERAKGNILERFSAQQFPDLHSELNLSSLELGDSALYFCASSPVGGATSSYNEQFFGPGTRLTVL.